The T cell receptor (beta chain) described here comes from a study of OX40 agonist ivuxolimab in advanced cancers. Only one count was recorded for this clone. The assay was immunoSEQ multiplex PCR, and TCRdb's table has in-frame clones only and misses some. Of about 100,000 clones in the sample, roughly 90% were seen once. CDR1 and CDR2 (germline): LNHDA, SQIVND (reference sequence). The CDR3 extends over 13 amino acids. V was shortened by 7 bases and J by 4 bases, with 11 bases between the two germline ends. This TCR was sampled from an adult with an advanced solid tumor such as melanoma, head and neck, liver or kidney cancer. This rearrangement joins TRBV19 to TRBJ1-5; unclear D gene. The source material was CD4+ or CD8+ T cells sorted from blood, sampled in a trial of the OX40 agonist ivuxolimab. The CDR3 coding sequence is TGTGCCAGTAACCCACGGGGTAATCAGCCCCAGCATTTT. It encodes CASNPRGNQPQHF.